The 20 T cell receptor beta chains presented below share a single source sample, sequenced in a study of cytomegalovirus exposure and HLA in healthy donors. PCR used 60 Vbeta primers and 13 Jbeta primers. TCRdb keeps only in-frame clones here, not all; method: immunoSEQ multiplex PCR. The sample yields 150,000 or so clones, of which the top ten take up 1.5% to 2%. The sample consisted of PBMCs. Receptor source: a woman aged 50 to 60 in good health and CMV-seronegative.

The chain is built from TRBV5-4 and TRBJ1-2, with 11 bases identical to TRBD1. The germline V gene has CDR1 SGHNT and CDR2 YYREEE (reference sequence). The CDR3 consists of 14 residues. The trim removed 4 bases at V and 7 bases at J, leaving 6 bases unmatched. The CDR3 DNA is TGTGCCAGCAGCCAGGGACAGGGGGACTCTGGCTACACCTTC. Encoded protein: CASSQGQGDSGYTF.

Written as DNA, the CDR3 is TGTGCCAGCAGCTTAGCTATCCAGGGGGCCCCTAACTATGGCTACACCTTC. This codes for CASSLAIQGAPNYGYTF. The chain joins TRBV11-3 to TRBJ1-2, with 8 bases aligning to TRBD1. Germline values: CDR1 SGHNT, CDR2 YENEEA. V shed 1 base and J 0 bases; nucleotides not matched to a gene: 7. This CDR3 is 17 amino acids long.

This chain uses TRBV7-8 with TRBJ1-2, with D unclear. The V end was cut by 0 bases, the J end by 4 bases, with 9 bases between. Germline V gene sequence: CDR1 SGHVS, CDR2 FQNEAQ. This CDR3 comprises 14 residues. The CDR3 loop is CASSLAVEVYGYTF. The CDR3 bases are TGTGCCAGCAGCTTAGCCGTCGAGGTCTATGGCTACACCTTC.

V usage is TRBV30 and J usage is TRBJ1-3; no clear D. Germline values: CDR1 GTSNPN, CDR2 SVGIG (reference sequence). The ends were cut back, 0 bases at V and 15 bases at J, with 18 bases in the middle. The CDR3 spans 13 residues. CDR3 region: CAWSVRRVSETYF. In DNA, the CDR3 is TGTGCCTGGAGTGTACGGAGGGTATCGGAAACATATTTT.

The V call is TRBV20-1, the J call TRBJ1-5; D gene unclear. The V gene's germline CDR1 is DFQATT and CDR2 SNEGSKA (reference sequence). This CDR3 spans 10 amino acids. The ends were cut back, 6 bases at V and 6 bases at J, with 6 bases in the middle. The CDR3 nucleotides are TGCAGTGCGGCAAGTCAGCCCCAGCATTTT. Translation gives CSAASQPQHF.

The chain links TRBV13 to TRBJ2-4; D perhaps matches TRBD1 (5 bases). Germline CDR1 is PRHDT and CDR2 is FYEKMQ (reference sequence). There are 15 residues in the CDR3. The germline V and J ends were trimmed by 5 bases and 2 bases, with 13 bases remaining between them. CDR3 amino acids: CASSPQGLTKNIQYF. DNA for the CDR3: TGTGCCAGCAGCCCCCAGGGATTGACCAAAAACATTCAGTACTTC.

This rearrangement joins TRBV10-3 to TRBJ1-1; TRBD1 is a possible D gene (6 bases). CDR3 length: 14 amino acids. With 8 bases removed from V and 0 bases from J, the gap between germline ends came to 13 bases. Germline loops: CDR1 ENHRY, CDR2 SYGVKD. CDR3 amino acids: CAIRGGQLNTEAFF. CDR3 DNA sequence: TGTGCCATCCGTGGGGGGCAACTGAACACTGAAGCTTTCTTT.

The rearrangement links TRBV5-6 to TRBJ1-6; maybe TRBD1 (6 bases). The CDR3 length is 14 residues. The germline V and J ends were trimmed by 2 bases and 10 bases, with 13 bases remaining between them. CDR1 and CDR2 from the germline V gene are SGHDT and YYEEEE. CDR3 amino acids: CASSLGTPESPLHF. As DNA, the CDR3 is TGTGCCAGCAGCTTAGGGACACCGGAGTCACCCCTCCACTTT.

This chain joins TRBV7-6 and TRBJ2-1, with 8 bases identical to TRBD2. After removal of 1 base from V and 9 bases from J, the junction contained 5 bases not matched to a gene. Germline CDR1 reads SGHVS; CDR2 reads FNYEAQ. This CDR3 region has 14 residues. This chain's CDR3 is CASSLVGGGLEQFF. CDR3 bases: TGTGCCAGCAGCTTAGTCGGGGGGGGACTTGAGCAGTTCTTC. The variable domain in full, completed from reference TRBV7-6 and TRBJ2-1, reads GAGVSQSPRYKVTKRGQDVALRCDPISGHVSLYWYRQALGQGPEFLTYFNYEAQQDKSGLPNDRFSAERPEGSISTLTIQRTEQRDSAMYRCASSLVGGGLEQFFGPGTRLTVL.

The CDR3 loop reads CASSLHRFNTIYF. The DNA for the CDR3 is TGTGCCAGCAGCTTGCACAGGTTCAACACCATATATTTT. The rearrangement uses TRBV5-6 and TRBJ1-3; TRBD1 is a possible D gene (5 bases). The germline V and J ends were trimmed by 1 base and 7 bases, with 9 bases remaining between them. From germline, CDR1 is SGHDT and CDR2 YYEEEE. The CDR3 sequence is 13 residues long. The variable domain in full, completed from reference TRBV5-6 and TRBJ1-3, reads DAGVTQSPTHLIKTRGQQVTLRCSPKSGHDTVSWYQQALGQGPQFIFQYYEEEERQRGNFPDRFSGHQFPNYSSELNVNALLLGDSALYLCASSLHRFNTIYFGEGSWLTVV.

The V call is TRBV19, the J call TRBJ2-7, with 7 bases aligning to TRBD1. The CDR3 consists of 15 residues. The germline V gene encodes CDR1 LNHDA and CDR2 SQIVND (reference sequence). J gave up 3 bases and V 5 bases, and 10 bases lay outside the gene matches. CDR3 DNA sequence: TGTGCCAGTAGTCCAGGACAGGAACCTGTCTACGAGCAGTACTTC. It translates to CASSPGQEPVYEQYF.

The chain couples TRBV9 to TRBJ2-3; D is uncertain. This CDR3 is 15 amino acids long. Germline loops: CDR1 SGDLS, CDR2 YYNGEE. The V gene lost 0 bases and the J gene lost 4 bases, with 12 bases spanning the gap. The CDR3 coding sequence is TGTGCCAGCAGCGTAGGACAAACGAGTGCAGATACGCAGTATTTT. It translates to CASSVGQTSADTQYF.

The rearrangement joins TRBV6-1 to TRBJ1-2, with TRBD1 identical over 9 bases. Looked up from germline, CDR1 is MNHNS and CDR2 is SASEGT. The V and J ends lost 4 bases and 1 base, in that order; junction bases with no gene match: 7. This CDR3 has 16 amino acids. The CDR3 DNA is TGTGCCAGCAGTGCGGGAACAGGGGGCGATAACTATGGCTACACCTTC. This codes for CASSAGTGGDNYGYTF.

V is TRBV6-5 and J is TRBJ1-5; D is undetermined. The CDR3 sequence is 11 residues long. Germline lookup yields CDR1 MNHEY and CDR2 SVGAGI. V was clipped by 8 bases and J by 3 bases, with 5 bases between them. For the CDR3, the DNA is TGTGCCAGCGGCAACAATCAGCCCCAGCATTTT. Translation: CASGNNQPQHF.

The rearrangement uses TRBV2 and TRBJ1-4; perhaps TRBD1 as D (5 bases). This CDR3 has 14 amino acids. Germline CDR1 is SNHLY and CDR2 is FYNNEI. Between the trimmed V and J ends, which lost 10 bases and 8 bases, there was a span of 20 bases. CDR3 sequence: CATIGGAPSEKLFF. The CDR3 bases are TGTGCCACCATAGGAGGGGCCCCCAGCGAAAAACTGTTTTTT.

The J gene is TRBJ2-7, the V gene TRBV7-9; 8 bases match TRBD1. V trimming: 7 bases; J trimming: 5 bases; junction bases outside the gene matches: 7. The CDR3 spans 13 residues. Germline loops: CDR1 SEHNR, CDR2 FQNEAQ (reference sequence). The CDR3 nucleotides are TGTGCCAGCACTACGGACAGGGTCCACGAGCAGTACTTC. Protein: CASTTDRVHEQYF.

The chain is built from TRBV28 and TRBJ2-1; 8 nucleotides line up with TRBD1. CDR1 and CDR2 (germline): MDHEN, SYDVKM. The CDR3 has 16 residues. Germline trimming cut 6 bases from V and 6 bases from J; bases unmatched to any gene: 13. The CDR3 DNA reads as TGTGCCAGCAGCCCAAACCCATCAGGGGGCCCCAATGAGCAGTTCTTC. Encoded protein: CASSPNPSGGPNEQFF.

The V gene is TRBV4-1, the J gene TRBJ1-2; possibly TRBD1 for D (6 bases). Germline-derived CDR1 and CDR2 are MGHRA and YSYEKL. This CDR3 has 15 amino acids. Trimming stripped 4 bases from V and 2 bases from J, with 14 bases between. This chain's CDR3 is CASSRATGQNYGYTF. For the CDR3, the DNA is TGCGCCAGCAGCCGAGCGACAGGACAGAACTATGGCTACACCTTC.

J is TRBJ1-1 and V is TRBV5-1, with unresolved D. V was shortened by 3 bases and J by 0 bases, with 18 bases between the two germline ends. The CDR3 is 17 amino acids. The germline CDR1 and CDR2 sequences are SGHRS and YFSETQ. CDR3 sequence (DNA): TGCGCCAGCAGCTCCAACAGCGGGCGGAGACTGAACACTGAAGCTTTCTTT. It specifies CASSSNSGRRLNTEAFF.

The chain combines TRBV5-4 with TRBJ2-7, with 11 bases aligning to TRBD2. This CDR3 is built from 17 residues. With 4 bases clipped from V and 1 base from J, the junction kept 10 bases outside the gene matches. Germline CDR1 and CDR2: SGHNT and YYREEE (reference sequence). The CDR3 protein is CASSLGLAETYSYEQYF. The CDR3 nucleotides are TGTGCCAGCAGCCTGGGACTAGCGGAAACCTATTCCTACGAGCAGTACTTC.